Here is one TCR beta chain with its context. No antigen is known for it. This sample was taken from a study of T cell responses to AZD1222 COVID-19 vaccine. Trimming stripped 5 bases from V and 2 bases from J, with 10 bases between. There are 14 residues in the CDR3. CDR1 SNHLY and CDR2 FYNNEI come from the germline V gene. Sequencing was performed with immunoSEQ multiplex PCR; in TCRdb, only in-frame clones are kept and a portion is missing. The profile shows 89,000 or so clones, 75% to 95% of them singletons. Notes on the study in general: Variant regions that are unmutated are reportedly the target of nearly half of spike-specific TCRs.

This chain links TRBV2 with TRBJ1-5; D uncertain. This receptor was identified in an adult who received the AZD1222 COVID-19 vaccine. Sequencing was performed on peripheral blood, taken 28 days after the second AZD1222 dose. In DNA form, the CDR3 reads TGTGCCAGCAGTCCCCTCTCCGGCAATCAGCCCCAGCATTTT. It codes for CASSPLSGNQPQHF. The variable domain in full, completed from reference TRBV2 and TRBJ1-5, reads EPEVTQTPSHQVTQMGQEVILRCVPISNHLYFYWYRQILGQKVEFLVSFYNNEISEKSEIFDDQFSVERPDGSNFTLKIRSTKLEDSAMYFCASSPLSGNQPQHFGDGTRLSIL.